Reported below is one TCR beta chain. What it binds is unknown. Other DNA sequences in this specimen translate into the identical CDR3. This entry comes from a study of shared clonotypes between healthy human individuals. About the research overall: For every donor, three CD4 naive, three CD4 memory, two CD8 naive and one CD8 memory plates were used. Whole-study results and caveats: Some clonotypes were shared by all four sorted-subset donors, while others were not shared. The non-shared ones had lower generation probabilities than the shared ones.

The CDR3 sequence is 15 residues long. CDR1 and CDR2 from the germline V gene are MNHEY and SVGAGI. The V and J ends lost 6 bases and 0 bases, in that order; junction bases with no gene match: 3. In the naive CD8 group, cells lacked CD45RO and were positively selected for CCR7, so terminally differentiated effector memory CD45RA+ cells were left out. Samples underwent the assay at deep level. Around 30,000 T cell genomes, or roughly 180 ng DNA, went into the sorted-subset replicate PCRs. This table comes from immunoSEQ multiplex PCR, and its TCRdb copy is limited to in-frame clones, with some not included. Of 650,000 to 800,000 clones in the sample, about 92% were seen once.

This TCR was sampled from a man aged 30 to 45 in good health. The material sequenced was naive CD8+ T cells sorted from blood. The rearrangement links TRBV6-5 to TRBJ2-3; 10 positions match TRBD2. The CDR3 loop reads CASSRTSGSTDTQYF. The CDR3 DNA reads TGTGCCAGCAGCCGGACTAGCGGAAGCACAGATACGCAGTATTTT.